This entry lists 20 T cell receptor beta chains sequenced from one sample in a study of vaccination and CD4 T cells after COVID-19 (dated 2022 in TCRdb). The antigens these receptors bind are not known. Taken with the paper, the label for treatment or condition translates to: roughly 11-day PBMC culture with coronavirus spike peptide pools or control peptides (ViraFEST assay). Library construction relied on PCR. The run used an Illumina iSeq 100. DNA from cultured CD4+ T cells was subjected to TCR sequencing with the Oncomine TCR Beta short-read assay at the Johns Hopkins FTIC core. TCRdb reran the public reads through fastp at Q25 and MiXCR, keeping productive beta chains. Rows with one shared CDR3 protein collapse into an entry with the most common genes and DNA. In all, the sample holds 9,500 to 15,000 distinct CDR3 sequences, and 20% to 25% of those were seen once. Clones ranked in the top ten supply 13% of the sample.

Sequenced material: CD4+ T cells from blood, cultured in vitro, taken before SARS-CoV-2 vaccination. The receptor source for this set is a human donor who received a COVID-19 vaccine.

This chain links TRBV7-2 with TRBJ2-1; 8 bases are shared with TRBD2. V shed 3 bases, J shed 2 bases, and the junction held 3 bases outside the gene matches. This CDR3 region has 15 residues. Germline assignment: CDR1 SGHTA and CDR2 FQGNSA. For the CDR3, the DNA is TGTGCCAGCAGCTTCGGACTAGCTCCCTACAATGAGCAGTTCTTC. This translates into CASSFGLAPYNEQFF.

This clonotype was counted between two and nine times. This chain's CDR3 is CASSQDWGTGRNLGGYTF. The CDR3 DNA is TGCGCCAGCAGCCAAGATTGGGGGACAGGGAGAAACCTAGGAGGCTACACCTTC. The chain couples TRBV4-1 to TRBJ1-2, with TRBD1 identical over 9 bases. The J segment lost 8 bases and the V segment lost 0 bases, leaving 16 bases of the junction unmatched. Per the germline V gene, CDR1 is MGHRA and CDR2 is YSYEKL. The CDR3 spans 18 residues.

This clonotype came up a few times. The V call is TRBV19, the J call TRBJ1-1; no firm D call. This CDR3 has 15 residues. Deletions cut 3 bases from V and 1 base from J, with 12 bases between. Germline-derived CDR1 and CDR2 are LNHDA and SQIVND (reference sequence). CDR3: CASSIGQLTNTEAFF. Written as DNA, the CDR3 is TGTGCCAGTAGTATTGGTCAGCTCACGAACACTGAAGCTTTCTTT.

The rearrangement uses TRBV5-4 and TRBJ2-7; 13 positions match TRBD2. Germline V gene data show CDR1 as SGHNT and CDR2 as YYREEE (reference sequence). The CDR3 spans 18 residues. With V trimmed by 0 bases and J by 0 bases, 6 bases remained unmatched. CDR3 DNA sequence: TGTGCCAGCAGCTTGGGGACTAGCGGGGGCTTTAGCTCCTACGAGCAGTACTTC. Translation: CASSLGTSGGFSSYEQYF.

This chain joins TRBV2 and TRBJ2-7, with 11 bases fitting TRBD1. From germline, CDR1 is SNHLY and CDR2 FYNNEI. V trimming: 6 bases; J trimming: 2 bases; junction bases outside the gene matches: 3. The CDR3 is 14 residues long. For the CDR3, the DNA is TGTGCCAGCAGGGAGGGACAGGGGGCCTACGAGCAGTACTTC. This codes for CASREGQGAYEQYF.

V and J are TRBV4-2 and TRBJ2-3; TRBD2 matches 11 bases. Germline V lookup: CDR1 LGHNA, CDR2 YNFKEQ. This CDR3 is 19 amino acids long. V shed 0 bases, J shed 2 bases, and the junction held 10 bases outside the gene matches. The CDR3 loop reads CASSQEHTSLAGVTDTQYF. CDR3 DNA: TGTGCCAGCAGCCAAGAGCACACCTCACTAGCGGGGGTCACAGATACGCAGTATTTT.

This chain links TRBV20-1 with TRBJ1-5, with D uncertain. Trimming left V 5 bases short and J 7 bases short, with 12 bases between. Germline CDR1 is DFQATT and CDR2 is SNEGSKA (reference sequence). The CDR3 loop spans 12 amino acids. The CDR3 region is CSAGGRRQPQHF. CDR3 bases: TGCAGTGCTGGCGGGAGGCGCCAGCCCCAGCATTTT.

V is TRBV12-3 or TRBV12-4 and J is TRBJ1-1; D remains ambiguous. The CDR3 contains 12 residues. The V end lost 3 bases, the J end lost 5 bases, and 7 bases lay between the germline ends. As DNA, the CDR3 is TGTGCCAGCAGTTTCAAGGCGACTGAAGCTTTCTTT. This gives the protein CASSFKATEAFF.

This rearrangement joins TRBV6-1 to TRBJ2-7; D uncertain. The CDR3 extends over 16 amino acids. V lost 5 bases and J lost 0, with 17 bases in between. Looked up from germline, CDR1 is MNHNS and CDR2 is SASEGT. In DNA form, the CDR3 reads TGTGCCAGCAGTCAAGATACACCAACCCTCTCCTACGAGCAGTACTTC. Protein sequence: CASSQDTPTLSYEQYF.

A few counts support this clonotype. This chain links TRBV30 with TRBJ1-2; 7 bases agree with TRBD1. This CDR3 has 15 amino acids. The J segment lost 7 bases and the V segment lost 0 bases, leaving 11 bases of the junction unmatched. Germline V lookup: CDR1 GTSNPN, CDR2 SVGIG (reference sequence). CDR3 nucleotides: TGTGCCTGGAGTGTGCAATCAGGGGGAAGGGGTGGCTACACCTTC. Its protein product is CAWSVQSGGRGGYTF.

This clonotype was observed a handful of times. The chain joins TRBV21-1 to TRBJ2-7; TRBD1 was called by the table and not checked on the DNA. TRBV21-1 corresponds to a pseudogene. The CDR3 extends over 17 amino acids. DNA for the CDR3: TGTGCCAGCAGCAGACAAAGACAGGCGACTAAGACCTACGAGCAGTACTTC. Translation: CASSRQRQATKTYEQYF.

This clonotype was counted between two and nine times. V and J are TRBV11-3 and TRBJ1-2, with 8 bases identical to TRBD1. CDR1 and CDR2 (germline): SGHNT, YENEEA. This CDR3 is 14 amino acids long. The V and J ends lost 2 bases and 8 bases, in that order; junction bases with no gene match: 7. Written as DNA, the CDR3 is TGTGCCAGCAGCTTAACCGGACAGGGCAGAGGCTACACCTTC. Translation gives CASSLTGQGRGYTF.

This clonotype was observed a handful of times. This chain connects TRBV20-1 to TRBJ2-1; no clear D gene. The length of the CDR3 is 14 residues. Trimming took off 6 bases at V and 2 bases at J, with 14 bases between the two ends. Germline V gene lookup returns CDR1 DFQATT and CDR2 SNEGSKA (reference sequence). The CDR3: CSAARVEPYNEQFF. The CDR3 nucleotides read TGCAGTGCGGCAAGAGTGGAACCCTACAATGAGCAGTTCTTC.

The chain recombines TRBV24-1 with TRBJ1-5, with D unresolved. CDR1 and CDR2 (germline): KGHDR, SFDVKD. There are 14 residues in the CDR3. The V and J ends lost 9 bases and 5 bases respectively, with 16 bases between them. The CDR3 bases are TGTGCCACCCAAGATCGAGGGTCGCATCAGCCCCAGCATTTT. Translating gives CATQDRGSHQPQHF.

This clonotype is categorized as medium-sized. The chain carries TRBV20-1 and TRBJ2-5; 11 nucleotides match TRBD2. Germline V gives CDR1 DFQATT, CDR2 SNEGSKA (reference sequence). This CDR3 spans 18 amino acids. V dropped 5 bases and J dropped 4; count of bases not matched to a gene: 18. CDR3 sequence (DNA): TGCAGTGCTTACTCCCTCGGTGATAGCGGGGGGGAGGGAGAGACCCAGTACTTC. It yields the protein CSAYSLGDSGGEGETQYF.

The rearrangement uses TRBV30 and TRBJ2-2; 14 positions agree with TRBD2. Germline V gene lookup returns CDR1 GTSNPN and CDR2 SVGIG (reference sequence). J lost 6 bases, V lost 2 bases, and 2 bases had no gene match. The CDR3 extends over 15 amino acids. The CDR3 loop reads CAWSTTSGGAGELFF. In DNA, the CDR3 is TGTGCCTGGAGTACGACTAGCGGGGGGGCCGGGGAGCTGTTTTTT.

This clonotype has more than one count but fewer than ten. This rearrangement joins TRBV10-3 to TRBJ1-6; TRBD1 aligns across 8 bases. Trimming took 2 bases from V and 10 from J; bases not matched to a gene: 1. The CDR3 sequence is 13 residues long. Germline V lookup: CDR1 ENHRY, CDR2 SYGVKD. The CDR3 sequence is CAISENRGSPLHF. As DNA, the CDR3 is TGTGCCATCAGTGAGAACAGGGGGTCACCCCTCCACTTT.

This rearrangement joins TRBV20-1 to TRBJ2-3; D is perhaps TRBD2 (6 bases). The V gene lost 0 bases and the J gene lost 5 bases, with 15 bases spanning the gap. The CDR3 length is 15 residues. Germline-derived CDR1 and CDR2 are DFQATT and SNEGSKA (reference sequence). CDR3 nucleotide sequence: TGCAGTGCTAGAGATCGGGGCGGGGTGGTAGATACGCAGTATTTT. It translates to CSARDRGGVVDTQYF.

V usage is TRBV7-2 and J usage is TRBJ1-5; weak D call: TRBD1 (5 bases). Germline CDR1 is SGHTA and CDR2 is FQGNSA. This CDR3 region has 15 residues. Trimming stripped 5 bases from V and 6 bases from J, with 17 bases between. The CDR3 region has the DNA TGTGCCAGCAGCCCGGTTGGGGGGGTAGTTCAGCCCCAGCATTTT. It is translated as CASSPVGGVVQPQHF.

Only a few counts were recorded for this clonotype. This rearrangement joins TRBV10-3 to TRBJ2-3, with 8 bases that match TRBD2. V lost 10 bases and J lost 2; bases outside the gene matches: 11. The CDR3 length is 15 residues. CDR1 is ENHRY, CDR2 SYGVKD, per germline. Here the CDR3 reads CATLNSGENTDTQYF. The CDR3 DNA reads TGTGCCACCTTAAATAGCGGGGAGAACACAGATACGCAGTATTTT.